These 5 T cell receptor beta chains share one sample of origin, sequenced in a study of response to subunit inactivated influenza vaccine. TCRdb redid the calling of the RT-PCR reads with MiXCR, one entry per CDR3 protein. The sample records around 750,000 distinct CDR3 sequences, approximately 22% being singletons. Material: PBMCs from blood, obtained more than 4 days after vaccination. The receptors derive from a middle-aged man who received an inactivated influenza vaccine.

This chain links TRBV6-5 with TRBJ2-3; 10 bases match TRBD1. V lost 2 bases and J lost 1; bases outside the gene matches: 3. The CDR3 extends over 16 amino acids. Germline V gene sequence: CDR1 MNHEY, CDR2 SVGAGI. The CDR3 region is CASSYPGTGGTDTQYF. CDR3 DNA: TGTGCCAGCAGTTACCCAGGGACAGGGGGCACAGATACGCAGTATTTT.

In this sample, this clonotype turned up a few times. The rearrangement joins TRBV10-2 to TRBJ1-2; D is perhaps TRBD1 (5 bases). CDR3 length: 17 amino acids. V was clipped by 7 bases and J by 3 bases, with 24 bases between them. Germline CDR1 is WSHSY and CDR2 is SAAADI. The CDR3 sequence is CASIPSSNRILDYGYTF. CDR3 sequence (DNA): TGCGCCAGCATCCCATCCTCTAACAGGATTTTGGACTATGGCTACACCTTC.

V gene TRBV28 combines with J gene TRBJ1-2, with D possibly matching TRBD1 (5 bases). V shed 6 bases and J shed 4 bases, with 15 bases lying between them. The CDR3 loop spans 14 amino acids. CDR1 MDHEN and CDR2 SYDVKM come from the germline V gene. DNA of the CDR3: TGTGCCAGCAGCCGGCCCGACAGCTCCTATGGCTACACCTTC. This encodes CASSRPDSSYGYTF.

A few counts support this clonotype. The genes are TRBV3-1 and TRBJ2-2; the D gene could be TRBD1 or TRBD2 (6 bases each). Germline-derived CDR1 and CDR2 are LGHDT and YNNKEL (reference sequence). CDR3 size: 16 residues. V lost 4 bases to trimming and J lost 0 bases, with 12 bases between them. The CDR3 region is CASSPLGGPNTGELFF. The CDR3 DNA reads TGTGCCAGCAGCCCCCTAGGGGGGCCGAACACCGGGGAGCTGTTTTTT.

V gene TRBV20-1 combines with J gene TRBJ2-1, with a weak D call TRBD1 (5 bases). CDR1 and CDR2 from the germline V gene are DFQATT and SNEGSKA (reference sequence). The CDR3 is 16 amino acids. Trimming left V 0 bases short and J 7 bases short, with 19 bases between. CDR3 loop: CSARDVLLGARNEQFF. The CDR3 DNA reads TGCAGTGCTAGAGATGTCCTCCTAGGGGCGAGGAATGAGCAGTTCTTC.